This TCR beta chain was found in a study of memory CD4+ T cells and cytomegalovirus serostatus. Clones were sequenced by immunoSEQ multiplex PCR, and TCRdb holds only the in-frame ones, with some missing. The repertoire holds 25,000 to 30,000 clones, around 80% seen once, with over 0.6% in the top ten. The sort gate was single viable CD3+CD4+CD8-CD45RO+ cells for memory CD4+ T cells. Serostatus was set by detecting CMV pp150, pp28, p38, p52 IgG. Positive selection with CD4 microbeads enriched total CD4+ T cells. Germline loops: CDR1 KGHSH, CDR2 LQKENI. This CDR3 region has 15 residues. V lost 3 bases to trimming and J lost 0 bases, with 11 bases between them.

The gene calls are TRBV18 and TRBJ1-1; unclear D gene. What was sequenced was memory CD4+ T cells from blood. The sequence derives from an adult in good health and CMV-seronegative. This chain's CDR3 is CASSPEQYMNTEAFF. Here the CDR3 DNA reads TGTGCCAGCTCACCCGAACAATATATGAACACTGAAGCTTTCTTT. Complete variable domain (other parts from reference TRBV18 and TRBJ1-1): NAGVMQNPRHLVRRRGQEARLRCSPMKGHSHVYWYRQLPEEGLKFMVYLQKENIIDESGMPKERFSAEFPKEGPSILRIQQVVRGDSAAYFCASSPEQYMNTEAFFGQGTRLTVV.